Reported below is one T cell receptor (beta chain). As yet, its antigen is unknown. The sample comes from a study of cytomegalovirus exposure and HLA in healthy donors. Whole-study findings and limits: Both high specificity and high sensitivity reportedly marked the classifier's diagnosis of cytomegalovirus status.

Trimming pared 0 bases from V and 6 bases from J, leaving 17 bases between. This CDR3 comprises 16 residues. CDR1 and CDR2 (germline): SGHNT, YENEEA. Sequencing used immunoSEQ multiplex PCR; TCRdb keeps in-frame clones, though not all of them. The sample has 120,000 or so clones, about nine tenths seen once; the top ten hold approximately 2%. The sample comprised PBMCs. The chain employs TRBV11-3 and TRBJ1-1; D not certain. This receptor was obtained from a young woman in good health and CMV-seronegative. The CDR3 loop is CASSLDGREGKAEAFF. CDR3 sequence (DNA): TGTGCCAGCAGCTTAGACGGCCGGGAGGGCAAAGCTGAAGCTTTCTTT.